This T cell receptor beta chain was retrieved from a study of blood T cell repertoires in COVID-19. As for the study in general: T cells, B-cell-depleted T cells, or PBMCs supplied cDNA or gDNA.

Per the authors' pipeline: The authors estimated nucleated cell counts from reference gene primer amplification. Profiling relied on immunoSEQ multiplex PCR, and the TCRdb table lists in-frame clones only, not all of them. V and J calls and clone size are copied from that table; D and trimming were computed from the DNA. The table has roughly 280,000 clones, 70% to 90% seen once. Only a few counts were recorded for this clone. This CDR3 has 13 residues. J lost 8 bases, V lost 6 bases, and 8 bases had no gene match. Germline-derived CDR1 and CDR2 are MNHNS and SASEGT. The gene calls are TRBV6-1 and TRBJ1-1; TRBD1 agrees at 8 bases. The TCR sequence derives from a woman aged 70-85 years with acute or convalescent COVID-19. What was sequenced was peripheral blood. CDR3 in DNA: TGTGCCAGCAGGCGGGACAGGCTAATGGAAGCTTTCTTT. Residues: CASRRDRLMEAFF.